The TCR beta chain described here comes from a study of T-cell reconstitution after alpha-beta-depleted transplantation in children. Study findings and constraints: At around two months after transplant, the alpha-beta T cells were reportedly derived from several hundred expanded clones that came from non-depleted graft cells.

The germline gives CDR1 SGHRS, CDR2 YFSETQ. The CDR3 has 15 amino acids. The V segment lost 2 bases and the J segment 1 base; nucleotides outside the gene matches: 4. The sample holds a few counts of this clonotype. The antigen is unknown. Unique molecular identifiers were incorporated when the TCRbeta library was constructed. Using its own MiXCR run on the PCR reads, TCRdb lists one record per CDR3 protein. The sample contains more than 500,000 distinct CDR3 sequences, about 10% of which appear only once. V gene TRBV5-1 combines with J gene TRBJ2-3; 7 bases are shared with TRBD2. This TCR was sampled from a female patient aged 2-10 years who had a stem cell transplant for aplastic anemia, so the T cells may come from the graft donor. The input for sequencing was PBMCs, mostly from graft donor cells, taken 180 days after TCRalphabeta/CD19-depleted stem cell transplant. The CDR3 here is CASSFRGDRTDTQYF. The DNA of the CDR3 is TGCGCCAGCAGCTTTCGGGGGGACCGCACAGATACGCAGTATTTT.